This TCR beta chain was identified during a study of T cell changes during pregnancy in multiple sclerosis. Data came from immunoSEQ multiplex PCR; TCRdb stores just in-frame clones and leaves some out. The table has around 60,000 clones, 80% to 90% seen once. The origin of this receptor is a female donor with multiple sclerosis, enrolled in a pregnancy study. The sample here was peripheral blood, taken in the first trimester of pregnancy.

The CDR3 DNA reads TGCGCCAGCAGCTTGGGGACAGGCTGGGGCTACACCTTC. Its translation is CASSLGTGWGYTF. This sequence joins TRBV5-1 and TRBJ1-2, with TRBD1 matching over 7 bases. V dropped 0 bases and J dropped 8; count of bases not matched to a gene: 4. The germline CDR1 and CDR2 sequences are SGHRS and YFSETQ. This CDR3 has 13 amino acids.